These 4 T cell receptor beta chains were all obtained from the same sample, sequenced in a study of shared clonotypes between healthy human individuals. Sequenced by immunoSEQ multiplex PCR; TCRdb stores in-frame clones only, minus some. The repertoire holds under 350,000 clones, with around 87% as singletons. The sample comprised memory CD8+ T cells sorted from blood. The subset denotes: CD45RO+ cells pooled with CCR7-negative TemRA cells. The receptors come from a man in his late teens or twenties in good health.

This chain joins TRBV2 and TRBJ1-6; 10 nucleotides agree with TRBD1. V lost 3 bases, J lost 7 bases, and 6 bases stayed unmatched. CDR1 and CDR2 from the germline V gene are SNHLY and FYNNEI. The CDR3 covers 16 residues. The CDR3 sequence: CASSDRDRGSNSPLHF. For the CDR3, the DNA is TGTGCCAGCAGTGATAGGGACAGGGGTAGCAATTCACCCCTCCACTTT.

This chain joins TRBV11-2 and TRBJ1-5, with no clear D. Trimming stripped 1 base from V and 2 bases from J, with 3 bases between. This CDR3 is built from 13 residues. Germline CDR1 and CDR2: SGHAT and FQNNGV. The CDR3 nucleotides are TGTGCCAGCAGCTTAGTAGGCAATCAGCCCCAGCATTTT. It specifies CASSLVGNQPQHF.

In its sample, this clone was seen once. Within the sample, other DNA sequences also encode this same CDR3. This rearrangement joins TRBV7-9 to TRBJ2-7; D perhaps matches TRBD1 (6 bases). Germline V gene sequence: CDR1 SEHNR, CDR2 FQNEAQ (reference sequence). The length of the CDR3 is 12 residues. Trimming took 4 bases from V and 3 from J, leaving 7 bases between them. Here the CDR3 DNA reads TGTGCCAGCAGCTCGACAGGCTACGAGCAGTACTTC. Translated: CASSSTGYEQYF.

This sequence joins TRBV13 and TRBJ1-2, with no clear D. The V end was cut by 0 bases, the J end by 8 bases, with 13 bases between. Germline V lookup: CDR1 PRHDT, CDR2 FYEKMQ (reference sequence). The CDR3 spans 14 residues. The CDR3 coding sequence is TGTGCCAGCAGCTTAGGCAGAGGGATTCAGGGCTACACCTTC. Translated: CASSLGRGIQGYTF.